The TCR beta chain under discussion was sequenced for a study of vaccination effects on CD4 cells after COVID-19. Viral peptide pools were used in the ViraFEST assay to expand antigen-specific CD4+ T cells, and sequencing came afterward. Following culture for more than 9 days, CD4+ T cells were isolated. By PCR, the person was confirmed to have had SARS-CoV-2 infection between March and December 2020. In the cultures, half the medium was exchanged for IL-2 medium on days 3 and 7. Study results and limitations: Late in the post-vaccination period, infection-induced and vaccine-induced clones underwent marked clonal contraction. After vaccination, spike-reactive clones in convalescents were mostly new vaccine-induced clones.

For this clone: Its cognate antigen is unknown.

Germline V gene sequence: CDR1 SGHRS, CDR2 YFSETQ. The CDR3 consists of 16 residues. J gave up 3 bases and V 4 bases, and 5 bases lay outside the gene matches. The assay was immunoSEQ multiplex PCR, and TCRdb's table has in-frame clones only and misses some. This sample has 25,000 to 35,000 clones, with approximately 78% found just once. The chain carries TRBV5-1 and TRBJ2-2, with TRBD2 matching 11 bases. This receptor was obtained from a human donor who had a prior SARS-CoV-2 infection. The sequences come from CD4+ T cells from PBMCs cultured with a peptide pool, collected before COVID-19 vaccination. The CDR3 bases are TGCGCCAGCAGCCCCTTACTAGCGGGGGACACCGGGGAGCTGTTTTTT. This translates into CASSPLLAGDTGELFF.